Following are 14 T cell receptor beta chains from one sample sequenced in a study of cytomegalovirus exposure and HLA in healthy donors. A multiplex PCR was run with 60 Vbeta primers and 13 Jbeta primers. Clones were sequenced by immunoSEQ multiplex PCR, and TCRdb holds only the in-frame ones, with some missing. The sample lists roughly 200,000 clones; about four fifths were seen once. Sequencing was performed on PBMCs. Every receptor here comes from a male donor in good health and CMV-seronegative.

The chain employs TRBV7-9 and TRBJ1-3, with D tentatively TRBD1 (5 bases). Germline V gene data show CDR1 as SEHNR and CDR2 as FQNEAQ (reference sequence). The ends were cut back, 2 bases at V and 2 bases at J, with 13 bases in the middle. This CDR3 region has 16 residues. The CDR3 loop reads CASSLWGDQTGNTIYF. CDR3 coding DNA: TGTGCCAGCAGCTTATGGGGCGATCAGACTGGAAACACCATATATTTT.

The chain links TRBV27 to TRBJ1-1, with TRBD1 identical over 7 bases. Germline V lookup: CDR1 MNHEY, CDR2 SMNVEV (reference sequence). Losses at the gene ends were 5 bases for V and 4 bases for J; bases not matched to a gene: 7. The CDR3 extends over 14 amino acids. CDR3 loop: CASSQRQGGTEAFF. The CDR3 DNA is TGTGCCAGCAGTCAAAGACAGGGAGGCACTGAAGCTTTCTTT.

The chain is built from TRBV29-1 and TRBJ2-2, with 8 nucleotides matching TRBD1. This CDR3 region has 14 residues. The V gene end was trimmed by 5 bases and the J gene end by 1 base; junction bases not matched to a gene: 3. From germline, CDR1 is SQVTM and CDR2 ANQGSEA. CDR3 DNA sequence: TGCAGCGTTAACAGGGGGTTGAACACCGGGGAGCTGTTTTTT. Translation: CSVNRGLNTGELFF.

The gene calls are TRBV19 and TRBJ2-1; TRBD2 aligns across 8 bases. There are 15 residues in the CDR3. Per germline, CDR1 LNHDA and CDR2 SQIVND (reference sequence). Losses at the gene ends were 6 bases for V and 6 bases for J; bases not matched to a gene: 10. The CDR3 here is CASSAGPRGGNEQFF. In DNA, the CDR3 is TGTGCCAGTAGCGCGGGACCACGGGGGGGCAATGAGCAGTTCTTC.

The J gene is TRBJ2-1, the V gene TRBV7-3, with TRBD2 identical over 12 bases. Per germline, CDR1 SGHTA and CDR2 FQGTGA. This CDR3 has 19 amino acids. The junction had 12 bases not matched to a gene; V was cut back by 0 bases and J by 6 bases. The chain's CDR3 is CASSLTTLLTSGSGNEQFF. CDR3 in DNA: TGTGCCAGCAGCTTAACAACCCTCCTGACTAGCGGGAGTGGCAATGAGCAGTTCTTC.

This clone was observed a handful of times. The V and J genes are TRBV27 and TRBJ1-2, with D perhaps TRBD1 (5 bases). CDR1 and CDR2 (germline): MNHEY, SMNVEV (reference sequence). The CDR3 is 14 amino acids. V lost 4 bases, J lost 3 bases, and 12 bases lay in between. CDR3 coding DNA: TGTGCCAGCAGTTCTAGGGGCGGCGACTATGGCTACACCTTC. Protein sequence: CASSSRGGDYGYTF.

CDR3 nucleotides: TGCGCCAGCAGCTTGGTGGCAGGGGTGGGCACTGAAGCTTTCTTT. Protein product: CASSLVAGVGTEAFF. The chain employs TRBV5-1 and TRBJ1-1; D possibly corresponds to TRBD1 (6 bases). The V gene lost 0 bases and the J gene lost 4 bases, with 13 bases spanning the gap. The V gene's germline CDR1 is SGHRS and CDR2 YFSETQ. CDR3 length equals 15 residues.

The chain carries TRBV5-1 and TRBJ2-3; 9 bases are a match to TRBD2. The CDR3 sequence is 16 residues long. V dropped 4 bases and J dropped 2; count of bases not matched to a gene: 8. Germline CDR1 is SGHRS and CDR2 is YFSETQ. CDR3 nucleotide sequence: TGCGCCAGCAGCATCGGACTAGCGTGGGACACAGATACGCAGTATTTT. Its protein is CASSIGLAWDTDTQYF. Based on the CDR3 plus reference TRBV5-1 and TRBJ2-3, the full variable domain is KAGVTQTPRYLIKTRGQQVTLSCSPISGHRSVSWYQQTPGQGLQFLFEYFSETQRNKGNFPGRFSGRQFSNSRSEMNVSTLELGDSALYLCASSIGLAWDTDTQYFGPGTRLTVL.

This chain links TRBV6-1 with TRBJ2-7, with 9 bases identical to TRBD1. Trimming cost V 1 base and J 4 bases; bases outside gene matches: 5. There are 15 residues in the CDR3. Germline assignment: CDR1 MNHNS and CDR2 SASEGT. The DNA for the CDR3 is TGTGCCAGCAGTGAAGGGGGAGGACAGGGGTACGAGCAGTACTTC. Residues: CASSEGGGQGYEQYF.

This chain links TRBV28 with TRBJ2-1; 12 positions agree with TRBD2. The CDR3 sequence is 18 residues long. The V gene end was trimmed by 4 bases and the J gene end by 0 bases; junction bases not matched to a gene: 7. Germline CDR1 reads MDHEN; CDR2 reads SYDVKM. As DNA, the CDR3 is TGTGCCAGCAGTTCCGGGACTAGCGGGTGGAGCTCCTACAATGAGCAGTTCTTC. It codes for CASSSGTSGWSSYNEQFF. The full variable domain, in which reference TRBV28 and TRBJ2-1 provide the parts outside the CDR3, is DVKVTQSSRYLVKRTGEKVFLECVQDMDHENMFWYRQDPGLGLRLIYFSYDVKMKEKGDIPEGYSVSREKKERFSLILESASTNQTSMYLCASSSGTSGWSSYNEQFFGPGTRLTVL.

This chain links TRBV7-2 with TRBJ2-3; D not certain. Germline loops: CDR1 SGHTA, CDR2 FQGNSA. V was clipped by 4 bases and J by 2 bases, with 4 bases between them. The CDR3 totals 12 residues. CDR3 bases: TGTGCCAGCAGCTCAATCACAGATACGCAGTATTTT. Its protein is CASSSITDTQYF.

This chain joins TRBV7-2 and TRBJ2-1; D perhaps matches TRBD2 (5 bases). This CDR3 comprises 15 residues. The V end lost 4 bases, the J end lost 2 bases, and 12 bases lay between the germline ends. Germline assignment: CDR1 SGHTA and CDR2 FQGNSA. CDR3 residues: CASSSDWFTYNEQFF. In DNA form, the CDR3 reads TGTGCCAGCAGCTCGGACTGGTTTACCTACAATGAGCAGTTCTTC.

The chain joins TRBV10-3 to TRBJ1-6; D is unresolved. This CDR3 has 14 amino acids. The ends were cut back, 3 bases at V and 5 bases at J, with 8 bases in the middle. Looked up from germline, CDR1 is ENHRY and CDR2 is SYGVKD. In DNA, the CDR3 is TGTGCCATCAGTGACAGGCTGGATAATTCACCCCTCCACTTT. Translation: CAISDRLDNSPLHF.

The chain has TRBV21-1 and TRBJ2-3; TRBD2, the table's D call, was not compared with the DNA. TRBV21-1 is an annotated pseudogene. The CDR3 spans 18 residues. CDR3 nucleotide sequence: TGTGCCAGCAGCCTATGCTCACTAGCGGAAGCTAGCACAGATACGCAGTATTTT. Its translation is CASSLCSLAEASTDTQYF.